This T cell receptor beta chain was sequenced for a study of low-dose radiotherapy and immunotherapy resistance in tumors. Across the study: A total of 13 Gy over 26 weeks was given to Cohort 2 as 1 Gy per fraction every two weeks.

TCRs were put through 20 PCR cycles of amplification with Phusion. A constant-region primer and the V-primer adapter served as the primer pair. TCRdb re-derived calls from the reads in MiXCR, one entry per CDR3 protein. The sample lists under 60,000 distinct CDR3 sequences, 10% to 15% occurring once. Documented time point: before trial treatment. The junction had 6 bases not matched to a gene; V was cut back by 5 bases and J by 4 bases. Germline values: CDR1 LNHDA, CDR2 SQIVND (reference sequence). The CDR3 is made up of 14 amino acids. This clonotype was recorded at least ten times. The rearrangement links TRBV19 to TRBJ2-3; 7 bases align to TRBD1. This TCR came from a female donor with ovarian cancer. The sequencing here drew on PBMCs, taken before treatment. CDR3: CASSFGQAADTQYF. The CDR3 nucleotides are TGTGCCAGTAGTTTCGGACAGGCAGCAGATACGCAGTATTTT.